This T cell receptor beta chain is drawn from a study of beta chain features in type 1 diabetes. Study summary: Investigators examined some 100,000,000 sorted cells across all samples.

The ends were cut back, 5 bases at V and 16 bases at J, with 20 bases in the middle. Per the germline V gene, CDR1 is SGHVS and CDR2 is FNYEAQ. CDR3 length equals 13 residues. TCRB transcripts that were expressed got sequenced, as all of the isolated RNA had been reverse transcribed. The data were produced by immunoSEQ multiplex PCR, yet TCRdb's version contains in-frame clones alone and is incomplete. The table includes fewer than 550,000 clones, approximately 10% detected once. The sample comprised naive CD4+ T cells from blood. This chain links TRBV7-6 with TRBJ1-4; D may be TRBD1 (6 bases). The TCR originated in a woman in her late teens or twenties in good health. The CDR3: CASSIGGMGTKFF. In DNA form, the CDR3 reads TGTGCCAGCAGCATAGGGGGGATGGGGACCAAGTTTTTT.